These 15 T cell receptor beta chains were all obtained from the same sample, sequenced in a study of shared clonotypes between healthy human individuals (TCRdb year 2020). The library relied on the immunoSEQ multiplex PCR assay. In TCRdb, the immuneACCESS table is reduced to in-frame sequences with V and J assigned. These tables do not hold every clone; where another copy was compared, an unresolved V gene accounts for under half, and the others remain unexplained. This sample holds about 710,000 clones; less than 80% were observed only once. The leading ten clones occupy around 2% of the sample. Sequencing was performed on memory CD4+ T cells sorted from blood. The cell subset or site label for this specimen denotes: CD45RA-negative fraction. The source is a woman aged 25 to 45 in good health.

This clone has a handful of counts. The sample contains more than one DNA sequence encoding this CDR3. The genes are TRBV2 and TRBJ1-2, with a weak D call TRBD1 (6 bases). This CDR3 is 13 amino acids long. V was cut by 4 bases and J by 1 base, with 7 bases left in between. The V gene's germline CDR1 is SNHLY and CDR2 FYNNEI. The CDR3: CASSVDSNYGYTF. The CDR3, as DNA: TGTGCCAGCAGTGTGGACAGTAACTATGGCTACACCTTC.

This clone appeared a single time. V is TRBV9 and J is TRBJ2-3, with TRBD2 matching over 9 bases. From germline, CDR1 is SGDLS and CDR2 YYNGEE. The junction had 2 bases not matched to a gene; V was cut back by 1 base and J by 2 bases. CDR3 length: 15 amino acids. The CDR3 is CASSVRGRDTDTQYF. The CDR3 nucleotides are TGTGCCAGCAGCGTACGCGGGAGGGACACAGATACGCAGTATTTT.

The CDR3 DNA follows: TGCGCCAGCAGCTTGTTCCCCGGAGCGGAGACCTACGAGCAGTACTTC. Its protein product is CASSLFPGAETYEQYF. The chain links TRBV5-1 to TRBJ2-7; tentative D call: TRBD2 (5 bases). Germline CDR1 is SGHRS and CDR2 is YFSETQ. V dropped 1 base and J dropped 2 bases, with 16 bases sitting between them. This CDR3 spans 16 amino acids. Together with reference TRBV5-1 and TRBJ2-7, the CDR3 gives the full variable domain: KAGVTQTPRYLIKTRGQQVTLSCSPISGHRSVSWYQQTPGQGLQFLFEYFSETQRNKGNFPGRFSGRQFSNSRSEMNVSTLELGDSALYLCASSLFPGAETYEQYFGPGTRLTVT.

V is TRBV14 and J is TRBJ2-3; a possible D gene is TRBD2 (5 bases). The V gene lost 4 bases and the J gene lost 0 bases, with 11 bases spanning the gap. The CDR3 is 15 amino acids. The germline gives CDR1 SGHDN, CDR2 FVKESK. This chain's CDR3 is CASSLSWTSTDTQYF. The CDR3 DNA reads as TGTGCCAGCAGCCTCTCGTGGACTAGCACAGATACGCAGTATTTT.

The chain has TRBV2 and TRBJ2-5, with D possibly TRBD1 on 6 matching bases. V shed 6 bases and J shed 1 base, with 9 bases lying between them. CDR3 size: 13 residues. In germline, CDR1 is SNHLY, CDR2 FYNNEI. CDR3 loop: CASRLDSQETQYF. In DNA, the CDR3 is TGTGCCAGCAGGCTGGACAGCCAAGAGACCCAGTACTTC. The whole variable domain, remainder taken from reference TRBV2 and TRBJ2-5, is EPEVTQTPSHQVTQMGQEVILRCVPISNHLYFYWYRQILGQKVEFLVSFYNNEISEKSEIFDDQFSVERPDGSNFTLKIRSTKLEDSAMYFCASRLDSQETQYFGPGTRLLVL.

This clone showed up just once. This rearrangement joins TRBV28 to TRBJ2-7; a possible D gene is TRBD1 (5 bases). The V gene lost 5 bases and the J gene lost 0 bases, with 17 bases spanning the gap. CDR3 length equals 16 residues. CDR1 and CDR2 from the germline V gene are MDHEN and SYDVKM. The CDR3 nucleotides are TGTGCCAGCAGTCCTTACGTAGGGGTGTCCTCCTACGAGCAGTACTTC. Amino acid sequence: CASSPYVGVSSYEQYF.

The gene calls are TRBV6-6 and TRBJ2-1; 9 positions agree with TRBD1. V dropped 2 bases and J dropped 6; count of bases not matched to a gene: 2. CDR3 size: 14 residues. Germline V CDR1 and CDR2: MNHNY, SVGAGI (reference sequence). This CDR3 is CASSYPGQGNEQFF. CDR3 bases: TGTGCCAGCAGTTACCCGGGACAGGGCAATGAGCAGTTCTTC.

The V call is TRBV2, the J call TRBJ1-4; no firm D call. There are 15 residues in the CDR3. Trimming stripped 5 bases from V and 8 bases from J, with 18 bases between. Looked up from germline, CDR1 is SNHLY and CDR2 is FYNNEI. CDR3 sequence reads: CASSLGSGGREKLFF. CDR3 sequence (DNA): TGTGCCAGCAGTTTAGGGAGTGGAGGGCGGGAAAAACTGTTTTTT.

V and J are TRBV5-4 and TRBJ2-2; TRBD2 aligns across 7 bases. CDR1 SGHNT and CDR2 YYREEE come from the germline V gene (reference sequence). V lost 2 bases, J lost 3 bases, and 7 bases stayed unmatched. The CDR3 extends over 16 amino acids. The CDR3: CASSFQRESDTGELFF. The CDR3 DNA is TGTGCCAGCAGCTTTCAGCGGGAATCAGACACCGGGGAGCTGTTTTTT.

Only one count was recorded for this clone. This sequence joins TRBV2 and TRBJ2-7; 7 bases agree with TRBD2. CDR1 and CDR2 from the germline V gene are SNHLY and FYNNEI. The CDR3 runs 12 residues. The V and J ends lost 6 bases and 4 bases, in that order; junction bases with no gene match: 3. The CDR3 is CASSFGGYEQYF. The CDR3, as DNA: TGTGCCAGCAGCTTCGGGGGGTACGAGCAGTACTTC.

The V and J genes are TRBV11-3 and TRBJ2-3; a possible D gene is TRBD1 (6 bases). Trimming took 1 base from V and 6 from J, leaving 17 bases between them. The CDR3 totals 16 residues. Germline loops: CDR1 SGHNT, CDR2 YENEEA. CDR3 sequence reads: CASSLANDRFGDTQYF. The CDR3 DNA is TGTGCCAGCAGCTTAGCGAACGACAGGTTCGGGGATACGCAGTATTTT.

This clone was detected once. The genes are TRBV30 and TRBJ2-3, with TRBD2 matching 7 bases. The trim removed 0 bases at V and 5 bases at J, leaving 5 bases unmatched. CDR3 size: 14 residues. Germline CDR1 GTSNPN, CDR2 SVGIG (reference sequence). The CDR3 DNA sequence: TGTGCCTGGAGTGTTGGTGGGGGGGGAGATACGCAGTATTTT. Amino acid sequence: CAWSVGGGGDTQYF.

This chain joins TRBV7-9 and TRBJ2-3; TRBD2 matches at 10 bases. Germline V gene lookup returns CDR1 SEHNR and CDR2 FQNEAQ (reference sequence). The junction had 12 bases not matched to a gene; V was cut back by 6 bases and J by 6 bases. The CDR3 runs to 16 residues. This CDR3 is CASRKDLAGESDTQYF. CDR3 nucleotide sequence: TGTGCCAGCAGAAAGGACCTAGCGGGAGAGTCTGATACGCAGTATTTT.

With regard to this clone: A read error is likely, as this CDR3 ends without the conserved phenylalanine or tryptophan. No DNA is shown, since the ends of the CDR3 on it are uncertain; the CDR3 is the one TCRdb lists. The chain joins TRBV2 to TRBJ2-7; the D call in the table, TRBD1, was not verified against the DNA. The CDR3 comprises 13 residues, both ends counted. Germline CDR1 reads SNHLY; CDR2 reads FYNNEI. This CDR3 is CASSRLGQTPPCS.

This chain joins TRBV18 and TRBJ2-7; TRBD1 matches 7 bases. The J segment lost 3 bases and the V segment lost 2 bases, leaving 10 bases of the junction unmatched. The CDR3 loop spans 16 amino acids. Germline V gene lookup returns CDR1 KGHSH and CDR2 LQKENI. The DNA of the CDR3 is TGTGCCAGCTCACCAAGTGGCTCAGGGGGAGTCTACGAGCAGTACTTC. Amino acids: CASSPSGSGGVYEQYF.